This TCR beta chain comes out of a study of graft-versus-host responses after intestinal transplantation. Study context: Tacrolimus plus steroids were given to all recipients for two to three years, preceded by anti-thymocyte globulin induction. The study's findings and limits: Recipient marrow contained GvH clones, some of which appeared first in ileum or blood. Association was observed between peak circulating GvH clone levels and early post-transplant HvG declines. Some patients had graft-donor T cell macrochimerism, and their allografts showed high graft-versus-host to host-versus-graft clonal ratios.

About this clone itself: Its antigen is unidentified.

Both intraepithelial and lamina propria lymphocytes were released by processing graft tissue. Trimming shortened V by 0 bases and J by 0 bases, and 9 bases separated the two germline ends. The CDR3 length is 15 residues. Germline loops: CDR1 SGDLS, CDR2 YYNGEE. Profiling relied on immunoSEQ multiplex PCR, and the TCRdb table lists in-frame clones only, not all of them. The sample lists 14,000 to 15,000 clones, roughly 60% occurring once. This sequence was found in a human patient who received an intestinal transplant, so some T cells may come from the graft donor. J is TRBJ1-2 and V is TRBV9; D unclear. The sequenced sample was ileum tissue, obtained 524 days after transplant. CDR3: CASSVAPGSNYGYTF. The CDR3, as DNA: TGTGCCAGCAGCGTAGCTCCGGGTTCTAACTATGGCTACACCTTC.